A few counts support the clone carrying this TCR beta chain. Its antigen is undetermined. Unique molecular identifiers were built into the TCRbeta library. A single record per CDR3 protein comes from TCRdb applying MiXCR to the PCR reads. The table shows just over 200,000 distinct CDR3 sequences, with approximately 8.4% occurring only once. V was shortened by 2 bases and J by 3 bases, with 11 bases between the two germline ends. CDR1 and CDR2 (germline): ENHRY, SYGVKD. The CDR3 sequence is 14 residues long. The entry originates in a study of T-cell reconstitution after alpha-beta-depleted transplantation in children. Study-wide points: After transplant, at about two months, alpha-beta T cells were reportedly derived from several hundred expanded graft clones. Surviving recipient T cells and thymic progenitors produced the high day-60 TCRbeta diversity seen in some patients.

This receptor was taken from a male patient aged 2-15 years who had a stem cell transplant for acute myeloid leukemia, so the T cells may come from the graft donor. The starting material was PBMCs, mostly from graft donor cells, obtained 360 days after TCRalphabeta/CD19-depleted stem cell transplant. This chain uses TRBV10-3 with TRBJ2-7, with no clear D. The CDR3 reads CAISERMDGYEQYF. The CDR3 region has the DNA TGTGCCATCAGTGAGCGGATGGACGGCTACGAGCAGTACTTC.